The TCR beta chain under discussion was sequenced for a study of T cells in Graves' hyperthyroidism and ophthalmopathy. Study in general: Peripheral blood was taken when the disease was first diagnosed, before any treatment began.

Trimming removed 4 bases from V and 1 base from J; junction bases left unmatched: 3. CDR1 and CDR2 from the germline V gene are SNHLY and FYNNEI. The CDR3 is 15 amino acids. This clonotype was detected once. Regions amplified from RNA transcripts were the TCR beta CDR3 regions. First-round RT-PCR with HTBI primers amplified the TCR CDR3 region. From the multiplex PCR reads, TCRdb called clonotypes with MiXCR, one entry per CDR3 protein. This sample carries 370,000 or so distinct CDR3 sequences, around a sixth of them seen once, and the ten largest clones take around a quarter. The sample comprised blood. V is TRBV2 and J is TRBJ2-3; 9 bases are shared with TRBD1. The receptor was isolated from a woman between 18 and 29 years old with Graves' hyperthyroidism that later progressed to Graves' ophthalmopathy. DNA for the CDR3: TGTGCCAGCAGTGGGACAGGGGAAGGCACAGATACGCAGTATTTT. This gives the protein CASSGTGEGTDTQYF. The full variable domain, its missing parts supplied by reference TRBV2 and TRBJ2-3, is EPEVTQTPSHQVTQMGQEVILRCVPISNHLYFYWYRQILGQKVEFLVSFYNNEISEKSEIFDDQFSVERPDGSNFTLKIRSTKLEDSAMYFCASSGTGEGTDTQYFGPGTRLTVL.